This T cell receptor (beta chain) originates from a study of T cells after yellow fever vaccination. This clonotype has more than one count but fewer than ten. Its antigen is unidentified. This CDR3 has 14 amino acids. Trimming took off 5 bases at V and 7 bases at J, with 18 bases between the two ends. Germline CDR1 reads DFQATT; CDR2 reads SNEGSKA (reference sequence). One entry per CDR3 protein results from TCRdb running MiXCR on the 5' RACE reads. The sample holds hundreds of thousands of distinct CDR3 sequences, over 9% seen once. The study's findings and limits: A small proportion of clonotypes was detected in both the CD4 and CD8 compartments.

Sequenced here: PBMCs, sampled on the day of the yellow fever booster vaccination. This chain links TRBV20-1 with TRBJ2-1, with D perhaps TRBD2 (6 bases). The clonotype was recovered from a man younger than 40 who received the YFV17D yellow fever vaccine. CDR3 bases: TGCAGTGCTCAGGCGCCTGGGGGGTCGAATGAGCAGTTCTTC. This translates into CSAQAPGGSNEQFF.